One sample yielded the 4 T cell receptor beta chains listed below, sequenced in a study of spatial heterogeneity in lung cancer. Time point specified: sample taken at primary tumor resection. TCRdb recomputed calls from the 5' RACE reads with MiXCR, one row per CDR3 protein. The profile shows fewer than 6,500 distinct CDR3 sequences, around 12% of them singletons. The sequencing here drew on lung tissue, taken at surgery. The receptors were gathered from a human donor with early-stage non-small cell lung cancer.

Ten or more counts support this clonotype. Since the library was made to target alpha chains, this beta chain is a stray read and its abundance is not meaningful. This sequence joins TRBV5-5 and TRBJ1-5, with a weak D call TRBD1 (5 bases). V was shortened by 0 bases and J by 8 bases, with 15 bases between the two germline ends. Germline V lookup: CDR1 SGHKS, CDR2 YYEKEE (reference sequence). The CDR3 extends over 15 amino acids. This CDR3 is CASSLVGLAGEPQHF. Written as DNA, the CDR3 is TGTGCCAGCAGCTTGGTTGGGTTAGCGGGGGAGCCCCAGCATTTT.

This clonotype was found many times. This beta chain turned up in a library designed for alpha chains; as an off-target read, its abundance says little. This chain links TRBV30 with TRBJ2-5, with TRBD1 matching over 7 bases. The length of the CDR3 is 17 residues. Unmatched junction bases numbered 11, after V lost 0 bases and J lost 1 base. Germline assignment: CDR1 GTSNPN and CDR2 SVGIG (reference sequence). The CDR3 spells CAWSVFLLQGSQETQYF. CDR3 bases: TGTGCCTGGAGTGTATTCCTCCTACAGGGGAGCCAAGAGACCCAGTACTTC.

Notes on this clonotype: This beta chain is off target for a library built for alpha chains, so its abundance means little. This chain joins TRBV5-1 and TRBJ2-3, with no clear D. Germline CDR1 SGHRS, CDR2 YFSETQ. The V and J ends lost 2 bases and 0 bases respectively, with 4 bases between them. The CDR3 runs to 13 residues. The CDR3 bases are TGCGCCAGCAGCTTTTTTAGCACAGATACGCAGTATTTT. This encodes CASSFFSTDTQYF. The full variable domain, its missing parts supplied by reference TRBV5-1 and TRBJ2-3, is KAGVTQTPRYLIKTRGQQVTLSCSPISGHRSVSWYQQTPGQGLQFLFEYFSETQRNKGNFPGRFSGRQFSNSRSEMNVSTLELGDSALYLCASSFFSTDTQYFGPGTRLTVL.

By share, this clonotype counts as medium-sized (0.01 to 0.1%). This beta chain lies outside the target of a library built for alpha chains; its clone size means little. The genes are TRBV5-1 and TRBJ2-6; D is undetermined. V gave up 1 base and J gave up 1 base, with 15 bases separating them. This CDR3 contains 18 residues. The germline V gene has CDR1 SGHRS and CDR2 YFSETQ. The CDR3 DNA sequence: TGCGCCAGCAGCTTGACATTTGGAGAGAGGTCTGGGGCCAACGTCCTGACTTTC. Translated: CASSLTFGERSGANVLTF. Full variable domain (remainder filled in from reference TRBV5-1 and TRBJ2-6): KAGVTQTPRYLIKTRGQQVTLSCSPISGHRSVSWYQQTPGQGLQFLFEYFSETQRNKGNFPGRFSGRQFSNSRSEMNVSTLELGDSALYLCASSLTFGERSGANVLTFGAGSRLTVL.